This T cell receptor beta chain appears in the sequencing data of a study of T cells in Graves' hyperthyroidism and ophthalmopathy. Points from the study as a whole: Most thyroid clonotypes expanded above 0.001 were also detected in blood. Ophthalmopathy stood apart from stable hyperthyroidism in a 13 V-J model.

Looked up from germline, CDR1 is SGHAT and CDR2 is FQNNGV. The CDR3 contains 15 residues. V lost 5 bases to trimming and J lost 6 bases; unmatched junction nucleotides: 7. Diagnosis of hyperthyroidism was new in patients aged 18 to 65, and its duration was under 2 months. The table lists this clonotype with many counts. What it recognizes is unknown. Template material for amplifying TCR beta CDR3 regions consisted of RNA transcripts. First-round RT-PCR with HTBI primers amplified the TCR CDR3 region. MiXCR, applied by TCRdb to the multiplex PCR reads, yields one record per CDR3 protein. The sample consists of 150,000 or so distinct CDR3 sequences, over 8% of them appearing once.

The sequence derives from a woman aged 18 to 35 with Graves' hyperthyroidism that later progressed to Graves' ophthalmopathy. The specimen was blood. The V gene is TRBV11-2, the J gene TRBJ2-1; 10 bases line up with TRBD2. This chain's CDR3 is CASSPSGRALNEQFF. DNA for the CDR3: TGTGCCAGCAGCCCAAGCGGGAGGGCCCTCAATGAGCAGTTCTTC.